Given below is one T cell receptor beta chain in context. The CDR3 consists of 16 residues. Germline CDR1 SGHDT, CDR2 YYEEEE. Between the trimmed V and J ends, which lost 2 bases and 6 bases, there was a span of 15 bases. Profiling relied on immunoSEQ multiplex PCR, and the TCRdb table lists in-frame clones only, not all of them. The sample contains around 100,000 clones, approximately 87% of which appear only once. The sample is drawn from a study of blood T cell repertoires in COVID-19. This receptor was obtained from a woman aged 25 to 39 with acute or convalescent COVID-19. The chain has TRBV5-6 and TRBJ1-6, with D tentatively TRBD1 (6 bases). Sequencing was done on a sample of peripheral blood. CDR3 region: CASSFRLGARNSPLHF. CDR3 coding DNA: TGTGCCAGCAGCTTTAGGCTGGGGGCCCGTAATTCACCCCTCCACTTT.